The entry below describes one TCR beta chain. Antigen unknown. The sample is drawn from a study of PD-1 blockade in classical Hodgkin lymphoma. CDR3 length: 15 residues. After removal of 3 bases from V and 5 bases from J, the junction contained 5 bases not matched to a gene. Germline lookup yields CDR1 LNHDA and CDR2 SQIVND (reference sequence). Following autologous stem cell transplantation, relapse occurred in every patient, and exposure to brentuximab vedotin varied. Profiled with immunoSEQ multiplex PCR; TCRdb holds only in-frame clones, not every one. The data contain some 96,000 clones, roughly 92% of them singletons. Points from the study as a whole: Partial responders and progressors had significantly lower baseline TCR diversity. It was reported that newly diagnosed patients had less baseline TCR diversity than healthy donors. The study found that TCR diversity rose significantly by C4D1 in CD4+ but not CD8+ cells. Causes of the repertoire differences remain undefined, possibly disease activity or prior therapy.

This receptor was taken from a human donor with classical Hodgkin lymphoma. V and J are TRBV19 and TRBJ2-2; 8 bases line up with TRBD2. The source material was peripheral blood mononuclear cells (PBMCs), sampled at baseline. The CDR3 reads CASSIPAGVTGELFF. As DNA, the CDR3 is TGTGCCAGTAGTATCCCAGCGGGAGTTACCGGGGAGCTGTTTTTT.